These T cell receptor beta chains were read from a single sample in a study of T cell responses to AZD1222 COVID-19 vaccine. The method was immunoSEQ multiplex PCR; TCRdb's version includes in-frame clones alone and lacks a portion of them. This table holds about 97,000 clones, around 89% found once. This material consisted of peripheral blood, taken on day 0 of AZD1222 vaccination. Receptor source: an adult in good health. Both conserved end residues are part of each CDR3. Each record gives: V gene, clone size, J gene, D gene, CDR3 protein, CDR3 DNA. The D gene is left open where the match is weak. Clone sizes are given selectively: once, few, many, or a class where the clone is expanded.

>TRBV19|-|TRBJ2-1|-
CASSILSQATYNEQFF
TGTGCCAGTAGTATCCTATCGCAGGCGACCTACAATGAGCAGTTCTTC
>TRBV19|-|TRBJ2-5|-
CASTGSQETQYF
TGTGCCAGTACCGGGTCCCAAGAGACCCAGTACTTC
>TRBV19|-|TRBJ2-7|TRBD1
CASSPDRGQGYEQYF
TGTGCCAGTAGTCCCGACAGGGGGCAGGGGTACGAGCAGTACTTC
>TRBV7-3|-|TRBJ2-1|TRBD2
CASSLSGGAFNEQFF
TGTGCCAGCAGCCTTAGCGGGGGGGCTTTCAATGAGCAGTTCTTC
>TRBV6-5|-|TRBJ1-2|TRBD1
CASSPAGTANYGYTF
TGTGCCAGCAGTCCCGCCGGGACAGCTAACTATGGCTACACCTTC
>TRBV18|-|TRBJ1-3|-
CASSPPSVPDTIYF
TGTGCCAGCTCACCACCGTCGGTACCAGACACCATATATTTT
>TRBV11-3|-|TRBJ2-5|-
CASSLGTGRGETQYF
TGTGCCAGCAGCTTGGGTACCGGACGGGGTGAGACCCAGTACTTC
>TRBV24-1|-|TRBJ1-5|TRBD1
CATSDRSQGAGNQPQHF
TGTGCCACCAGTGACCGTTCCCAGGGGGCCGGCAATCAGCCCCAGCATTTT
>TRBV7-3|-|TRBJ1-5|-
CASSPTGDQPQHF
TGTGCCAGCAGCCCGACGGGGGATCAGCCCCAGCATTTT
>TRBV5-4|-|TRBJ2-1|-
CASSLGRNNEQFF
TGTGCCAGCAGCTTGGGGCGGAACAATGAGCAGTTCTTC
>TRBV28|-|TRBJ2-2|-
CASSESGENTGELFF
TGTGCCAGCAGCGAGTCGGGGGAGAACACCGGGGAGCTGTTTTTT
>TRBV4-3|-|TRBJ1-2|-
CASSQDGEGANYGYTF
TGCGCCAGCAGCCAAGATGGGGAGGGCGCTAACTATGGCTACACCTTC
>TRBV4-2|-|TRBJ1-4|TRBD1
CASSPRQGGDEKLFF
TGTGCCAGCAGCCCGCGACAGGGGGGAGATGAAAAACTGTTTTTT
>TRBV3-1/TRBV3-2|-|TRBJ2-7|TRBD1
CASSRAGGTGHYEQYF
TGTGCCAGCAGCCGAGCAGGAGGGACAGGCCACTACGAGCAGTACTTC
>TRBV5-1|-|TRBJ2-3|-
CASSLVSTSTDTQYF
TGCGCCAGCAGCTTGGTTAGCACTAGCACAGATACGCAGTATTTT
>TRBV29-1|-|TRBJ1-2|TRBD1
CSANVGQGAGYGYTF
TGCAGCGCGAATGTTGGACAGGGTGCAGGTTATGGCTACACCTTC
>TRBV29-1|-|TRBJ2-3|-
CSHGSNSRTDTQYF
TGCAGCCACGGCTCCAACTCTCGCACAGATACGCAGTATTTT
>TRBV28|-|TRBJ1-2|TRBD1
CASSPQGTGYNYGYTF
TGTGCCAGCAGTCCTCAAGGGACAGGCTACAACTATGGCTACACCTTC
>TRBV15|-|TRBJ2-7|-
CATSRVASATYEQYF
TGTGCCACCAGCAGAGTAGCTAGCGCGACCTACGAGCAGTACTTC
>TRBV6-5|-|TRBJ2-1|TRBD1
CASTHRQGGHNEQFF
TGTGCCAGCACCCACCGACAGGGTGGTCACAATGAGCAGTTCTTC
>TRBV28|once|TRBJ1-2|-
CASRGSGQNYGYTF
TGTGCCAGCAGGGGTTCCGGACAGAACTATGGCTACACCTTC
>TRBV28|-|TRBJ1-2|-
CASSLLSGEGYTF
TGTGCCAGCAGTTTATTGTCAGGGGAGGGCTACACCTTC
>TRBV28|-|TRBJ1-2|-
CASTPGGRNYGYTF
TGTGCCAGCACCCCCGGGGGACGGAACTATGGCTACACCTTC
>TRBV7-2|-|TRBJ1-2|-
CASSPGGYGYTF
TGTGCCAGCAGCCCGGGGGGTTATGGCTACACCTTC
>TRBV2|-|TRBJ2-5|TRBD2
CASRDGLGKETQYF
TGTGCCAGCAGAGATGGACTAGGCAAAGAGACCCAGTACTTC
>TRBV6-5|-|TRBJ1-5|-
CASSPQVNQPQHF
TGTGCCAGCAGCCCACAGGTGAATCAGCCCCAGCATTTT
>TRBV6-5|-|TRBJ1-2|-
CASSYVVGHSYTF
TGTGCCAGCAGTTACGTGGTGGGGCATAGCTACACCTTC
>TRBV7-9|-|TRBJ2-3|-
CASGRRDHGTDTQYF
TGTGCCAGCGGACGGCGGGACCACGGGACAGATACGCAGTATTTT
>TRBV27|few|TRBJ1-5|-
CASSLQAHSNQPQHF
TGTGCCAGCAGTTTACAGGCACATAGCAATCAGCCCCAGCATTTT
>TRBV5-1|-|TRBJ2-5|TRBD1
CASSETGAQETQYF
TGCGCCAGCAGCGAAACAGGGGCGCAAGAGACCCAGTACTTC
>TRBV7-7|-|TRBJ2-1|TRBD2
CASSWGLAGDNEQFF
TGTGCCAGCAGCTGGGGGCTAGCGGGGGACAATGAGCAGTTCTTC
>TRBV4-1|-|TRBJ2-1|-
CASSRLQQTYNEQFF
TGCGCCAGCAGTCGCCTACAACAGACCTACAATGAGCAGTTCTTC
>TRBV2|-|TRBJ1-4|TRBD1
CASSGTGTNEKLFF
TGTGCCAGCTCGGGGACAGGCACTAATGAAAAACTGTTTTTT
>TRBV6-5|-|TRBJ1-1|-
CASSYSQVYFEAFF
TGTGCCAGCAGTTATTCACAGGTGTATTTTGAAGCTTTCTTT
>TRBV3-1/TRBV3-2|-|TRBJ1-1|-
CASSQDGCPGGSTEAFF
TGTGCCAGCAGCCAAGATGGCTGCCCCGGGGGAAGCACTGAAGCTTTCTTT
>TRBV18|-|TRBJ1-1|-
CASSPPGFTMNTEAFF
TGTGCCAGCTCACCACCGGGCTTTACCATGAACACTGAAGCTTTCTTT
>TRBV7-2|-|TRBJ2-1|TRBD1
CASSLIGQGSYNEQFF
TGTGCCAGCAGCTTGATTGGACAGGGGTCCTACAATGAGCAGTTCTTC
>TRBV7-7|-|TRBJ2-7|TRBD1
CASSLRQGVTYEQYF
TGTGCCAGCAGCTTAAGACAGGGGGTTACCTACGAGCAGTACTTC
>TRBV4-2|once|TRBJ1-3|-
CASSQEVLAGNTIYF
TGTGCCAGCAGCCAAGAGGTCCTTGCTGGAAACACCATATATTTT
>TRBV3-1/TRBV3-2|-|TRBJ1-1|-
CASSLQRGVDTEAFF
TGTGCCAGCAGCCTTCAAAGGGGGGTAGACACTGAAGCTTTCTTT
>TRBV2|-|TRBJ2-7|TRBD1
CASLATGGGFVEQYF
TGTGCCAGCTTAGCTACAGGGGGAGGATTTGTCGAGCAGTACTTC
>TRBV5-1|-|TRBJ2-5|TRBD2
CASSLGSSGQETQYF
TGCGCCAGCAGCTTGGGGTCTAGCGGGCAAGAGACCCAGTACTTC
>TRBV28|-|TRBJ1-4|-
CASSFAGTWGEKLFF
TGTGCCAGCAGTTTTGCGGGGACGTGGGGTGAAAAACTGTTTTTT
>TRBV4-2|once|TRBJ2-5|TRBD2
CASSRAGEETQYF
TGTGCCAGCAGCCGGGCGGGGGAAGAGACCCAGTACTTC
>TRBV28|-|TRBJ1-1|TRBD1
CASRTGVNTEAFF
TGTGCCAGCAGAACAGGGGTGAACACTGAAGCTTTCTTT
>TRBV28|-|TRBJ1-4|-
CASSLSPTANEKLFF
TGTGCCAGCAGTTTATCCCCGACCGCGAATGAAAAACTGTTTTTT
>TRBV24-1|-|TRBJ2-3|-
CATSDSPASGTDTQYF
TGTGCCACCAGTGATTCCCCAGCGAGCGGCACAGATACGCAGTATTTT
>TRBV6-5|-|TRBJ2-4|-
CASMAGHENIQYF
TGTGCCAGCATGGCCGGACACGAAAACATTCAGTACTTC
>TRBV7-9|-|TRBJ1-4|TRBD1
CASSLVGQGDEKLFF
TGTGCCAGCAGCTTAGTCGGACAGGGGGATGAAAAACTGTTTTTT
>TRBV18|-|TRBJ2-7|-
CASSPLDSYEQYF
TGTGCCAGCTCACCACTGGACTCCTACGAGCAGTACTTC
>TRBV7-9|-|TRBJ1-1|-
CASSLGGGTEAFF
TGTGCCAGCAGCTTGGGAGGAGGAACTGAAGCTTTCTTT
>TRBV5-1|-|TRBJ1-4|-
CASSGVGVLGFVNEKLFF
TGCGCCAGCAGCGGGGTCGGGGTTTTGGGGTTCGTTAATGAAAAACTGTTTTTT
>TRBV4-3|-|TRBJ1-3|-
CASSQDSRIGGNTIYF
TGCGCCAGCAGCCAAGATTCCCGCATAGGGGGAAACACCATATATTTT
>TRBV2|-|TRBJ2-7|-
CASSEGLPLAYEQYF
TGTGCCAGCAGTGAGGGACTCCCCTTGGCATACGAGCAGTACTTC
>TRBV7-6|-|TRBJ2-7|TRBD2
CASSRGTSASYEQYF
TGTGCCAGCAGCCGCGGGACTAGCGCGTCCTACGAGCAGTACTTC